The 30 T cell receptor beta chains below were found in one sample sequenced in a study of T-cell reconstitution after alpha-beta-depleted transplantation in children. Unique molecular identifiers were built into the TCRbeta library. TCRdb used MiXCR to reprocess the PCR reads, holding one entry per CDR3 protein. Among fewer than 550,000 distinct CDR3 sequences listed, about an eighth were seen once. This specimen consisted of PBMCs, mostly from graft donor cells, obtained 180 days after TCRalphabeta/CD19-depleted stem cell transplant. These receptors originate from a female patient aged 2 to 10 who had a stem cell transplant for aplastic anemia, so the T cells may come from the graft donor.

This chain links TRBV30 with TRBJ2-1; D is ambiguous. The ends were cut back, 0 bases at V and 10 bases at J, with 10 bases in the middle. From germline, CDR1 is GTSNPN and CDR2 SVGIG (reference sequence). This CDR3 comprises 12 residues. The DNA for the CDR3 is TGTGCCTGGAGTGTACGTCAGTTCGAGCAGTTCTTC. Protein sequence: CAWSVRQFEQFF.

The CDR3 reads CASSRGGGLSSYEQYF. CDR3 nucleotides: TGTGCCAGCAGCCGAGGGGGGGGTCTCAGCTCCTACGAGCAGTACTTC. The gene calls are TRBV14 and TRBJ2-7, with D perhaps TRBD2 (7 bases). Trimming removed 4 bases from V and 0 bases from J, with 16 bases in between. Germline V gene lookup returns CDR1 SGHDN and CDR2 FVKESK. The CDR3 has 16 amino acids.

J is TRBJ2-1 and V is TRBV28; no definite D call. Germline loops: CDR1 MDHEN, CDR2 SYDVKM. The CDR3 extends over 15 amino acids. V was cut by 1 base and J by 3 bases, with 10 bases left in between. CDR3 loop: CASSLFASRYNEQFF. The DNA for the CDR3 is TGTGCCAGCAGTTTATTCGCTTCCCGCTACAATGAGCAGTTCTTC.

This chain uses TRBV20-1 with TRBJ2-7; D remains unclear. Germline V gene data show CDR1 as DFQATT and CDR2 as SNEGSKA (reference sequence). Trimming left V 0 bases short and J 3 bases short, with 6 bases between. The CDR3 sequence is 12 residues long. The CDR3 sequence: CSAREYLYEQYF. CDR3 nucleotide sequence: TGCAGTGCTAGAGAGTATCTCTACGAGCAGTACTTC.

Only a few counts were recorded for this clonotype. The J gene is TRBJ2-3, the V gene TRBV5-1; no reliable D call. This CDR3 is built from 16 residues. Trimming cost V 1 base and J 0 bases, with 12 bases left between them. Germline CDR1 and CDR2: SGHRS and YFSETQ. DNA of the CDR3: TGCGCCAGCAGCTTGAGGCCGGATCCAAGCACAGATACGCAGTATTTT. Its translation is CASSLRPDPSTDTQYF.

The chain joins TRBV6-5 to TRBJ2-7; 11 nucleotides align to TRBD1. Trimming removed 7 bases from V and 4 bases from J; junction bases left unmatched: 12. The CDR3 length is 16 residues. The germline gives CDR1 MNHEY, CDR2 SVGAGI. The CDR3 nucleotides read TGTGCCAGCACCGACCCCCCGGACAGGGGGCGATACGAGCAGTACGTC. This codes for CASTDPPDRGRYEQYV.

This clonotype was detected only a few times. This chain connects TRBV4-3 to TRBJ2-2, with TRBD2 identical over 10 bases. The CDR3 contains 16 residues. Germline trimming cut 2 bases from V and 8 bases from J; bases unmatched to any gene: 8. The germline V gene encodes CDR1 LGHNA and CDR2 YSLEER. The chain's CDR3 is CASSQRILAGSGELFF. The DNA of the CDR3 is TGCGCCAGCAGCCAAAGAATACTAGCGGGATCTGGGGAGCTGTTTTTT.

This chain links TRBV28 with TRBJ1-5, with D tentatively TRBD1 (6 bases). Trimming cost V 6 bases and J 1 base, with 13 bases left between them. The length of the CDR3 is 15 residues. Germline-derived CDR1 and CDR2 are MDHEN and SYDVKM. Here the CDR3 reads CASRFNRASNQPQHF. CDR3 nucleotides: TGTGCCAGCAGATTCAACAGGGCAAGCAATCAGCCCCAGCATTTT.

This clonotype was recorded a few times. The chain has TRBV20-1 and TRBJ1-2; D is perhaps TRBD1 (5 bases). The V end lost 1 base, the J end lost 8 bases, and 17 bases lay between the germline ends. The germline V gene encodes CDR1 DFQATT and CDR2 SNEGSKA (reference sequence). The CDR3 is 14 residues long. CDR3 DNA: TGCAGTGCTAGAGCGCAGGTCAGGGCAGGCGGCTACACCTTC. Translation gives CSARAQVRAGGYTF.

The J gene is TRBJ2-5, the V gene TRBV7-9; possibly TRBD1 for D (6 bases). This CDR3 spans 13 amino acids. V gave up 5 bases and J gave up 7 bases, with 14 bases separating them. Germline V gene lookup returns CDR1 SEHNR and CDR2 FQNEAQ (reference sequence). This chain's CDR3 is CASSPGQSGTQYF. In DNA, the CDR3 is TGTGCCAGCAGCCCCGGACAGTCCGGGACCCAGTACTTC.

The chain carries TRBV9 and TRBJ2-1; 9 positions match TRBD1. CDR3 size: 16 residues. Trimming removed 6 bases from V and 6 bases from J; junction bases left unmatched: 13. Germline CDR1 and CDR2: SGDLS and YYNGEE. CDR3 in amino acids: CASNADPGTGLNEQFF. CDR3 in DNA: TGTGCCAGCAACGCAGACCCCGGGACAGGGCTCAATGAGCAGTTCTTC. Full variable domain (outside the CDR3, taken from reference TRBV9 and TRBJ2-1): DSGVTQTPKHLITATGQRVTLRCSPRSGDLSVYWYQQSLDQGLQFLIQYYNGEERAKGNILERFSAQQFPDLHSELNLSSLELGDSALYFCASNADPGTGLNEQFFGPGTRLTVL.

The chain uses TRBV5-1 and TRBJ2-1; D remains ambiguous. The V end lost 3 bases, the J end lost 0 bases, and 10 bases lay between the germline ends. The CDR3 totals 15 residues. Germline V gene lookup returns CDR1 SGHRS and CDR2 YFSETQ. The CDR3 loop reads CASSYDRSSYNEQFF. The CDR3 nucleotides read TGCGCCAGCAGCTACGACCGGAGCTCCTACAATGAGCAGTTCTTC. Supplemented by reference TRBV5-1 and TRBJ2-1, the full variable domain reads KAGVTQTPRYLIKTRGQQVTLSCSPISGHRSVSWYQQTPGQGLQFLFEYFSETQRNKGNFPGRFSGRQFSNSRSEMNVSTLELGDSALYLCASSYDRSSYNEQFFGPGTRLTVL.

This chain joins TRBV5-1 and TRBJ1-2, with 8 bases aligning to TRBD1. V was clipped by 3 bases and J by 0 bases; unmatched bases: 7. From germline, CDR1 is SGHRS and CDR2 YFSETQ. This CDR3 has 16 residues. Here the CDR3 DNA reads TGCGCCAGCAGCTCGCCCGGACAGGGCGCTAACTATGGCTACACCTTC. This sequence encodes CASSSPGQGANYGYTF.

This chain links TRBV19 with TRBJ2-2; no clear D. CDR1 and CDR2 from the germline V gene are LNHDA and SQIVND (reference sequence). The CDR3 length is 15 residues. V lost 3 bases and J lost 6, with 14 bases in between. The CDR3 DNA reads TGTGCCAGTAGTATGCAGGAACTAAAGGCCGGGGAGCTGTTTTTT. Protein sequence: CASSMQELKAGELFF.

The CDR3 DNA sequence: TGCAGCGTTGGGGTGTGGCAGGGGGGAGAGACCCAGTACTTC. It is translated as CSVGVWQGGETQYF. V and J are TRBV29-1 and TRBJ2-5, with D perhaps TRBD1 (7 bases). The germline V gene has CDR1 SQVTM and CDR2 ANQGSEA. The CDR3 consists of 14 residues. With 4 bases removed from V and 4 bases from J, the gap between germline ends came to 16 bases.

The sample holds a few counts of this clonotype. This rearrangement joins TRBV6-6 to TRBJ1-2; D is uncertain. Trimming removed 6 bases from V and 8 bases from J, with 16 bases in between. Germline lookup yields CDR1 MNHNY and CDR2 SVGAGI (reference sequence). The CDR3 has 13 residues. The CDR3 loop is CASSSDSRGGYTF. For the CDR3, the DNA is TGTGCCAGCAGCTCCGACTCCCGCGGGGGCTACACCTTC.

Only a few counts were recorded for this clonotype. CDR3 coding DNA: TGTGCCATCAGCCGGGCCTTCTATGGCTACACCTTC. This sequence encodes CAISRAFYGYTF. This chain connects TRBV10-3 to TRBJ1-2; no reliable D call. Trimming pared 6 bases from V and 4 bases from J, leaving 9 bases between. The CDR3 consists of 12 residues. CDR1 and CDR2 (germline): ENHRY, SYGVKD.

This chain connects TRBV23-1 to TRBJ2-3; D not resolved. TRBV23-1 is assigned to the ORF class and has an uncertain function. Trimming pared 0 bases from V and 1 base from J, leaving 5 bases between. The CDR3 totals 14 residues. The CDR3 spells CASSQSNRTDTQYF. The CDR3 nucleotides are TGCGCCAGCAGTCAATCGAATCGCACAGATACGCAGTATTTT.

The CDR3 DNA sequence: TGTGCCAGCAGTTTCTACCGGGACAGGGGGCTAAATGAGCAGTTCTTC. This gives the protein CASSFYRDRGLNEQFF. V usage is TRBV27 and J usage is TRBJ2-1; 12 bases align to TRBD1. With V trimmed by 3 bases and J by 7 bases, 7 bases remained unmatched. CDR3 length: 16 residues. The germline V gene has CDR1 MNHEY and CDR2 SMNVEV (reference sequence).

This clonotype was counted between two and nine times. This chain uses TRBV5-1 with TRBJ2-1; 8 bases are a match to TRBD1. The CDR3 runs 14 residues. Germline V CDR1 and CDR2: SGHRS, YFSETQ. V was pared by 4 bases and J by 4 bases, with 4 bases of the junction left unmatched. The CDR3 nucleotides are TGCGCCAGCAGCATAGGACAGGGTTACAATGAGCAGTTCTTC. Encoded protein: CASSIGQGYNEQFF.

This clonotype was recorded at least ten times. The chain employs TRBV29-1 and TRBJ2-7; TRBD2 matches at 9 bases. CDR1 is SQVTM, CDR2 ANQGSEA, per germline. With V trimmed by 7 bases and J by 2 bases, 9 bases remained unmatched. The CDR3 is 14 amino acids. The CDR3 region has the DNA TGCAGCGGAGCGGGCGGGAGGGCCCCCTACGAGCAGTACTTC. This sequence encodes CSGAGGRAPYEQYF.

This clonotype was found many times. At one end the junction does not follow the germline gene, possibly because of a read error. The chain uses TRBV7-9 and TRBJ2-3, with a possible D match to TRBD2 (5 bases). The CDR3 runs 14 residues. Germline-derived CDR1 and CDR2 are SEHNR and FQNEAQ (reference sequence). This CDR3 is CASSLASSTDTQYF. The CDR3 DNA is TGTGCCAGCAGCTTAGCGTCTAGCACCGATACGCAGTATTTT.

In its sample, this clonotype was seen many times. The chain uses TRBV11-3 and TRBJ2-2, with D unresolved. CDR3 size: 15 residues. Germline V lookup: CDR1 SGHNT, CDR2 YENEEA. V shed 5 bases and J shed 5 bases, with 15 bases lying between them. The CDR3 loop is CASSLPSARTGELFF. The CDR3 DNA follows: TGTGCCAGCAGCCTCCCAAGCGCTCGAACCGGGGAGCTGTTTTTT.

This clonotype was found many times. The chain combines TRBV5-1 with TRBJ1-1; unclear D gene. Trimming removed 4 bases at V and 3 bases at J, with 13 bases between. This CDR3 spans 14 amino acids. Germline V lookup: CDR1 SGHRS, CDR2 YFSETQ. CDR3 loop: CASSRLRVDTEAFF. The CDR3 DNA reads TGCGCCAGCAGCCGTCTAAGAGTGGACACTGAAGCTTTCTTT.

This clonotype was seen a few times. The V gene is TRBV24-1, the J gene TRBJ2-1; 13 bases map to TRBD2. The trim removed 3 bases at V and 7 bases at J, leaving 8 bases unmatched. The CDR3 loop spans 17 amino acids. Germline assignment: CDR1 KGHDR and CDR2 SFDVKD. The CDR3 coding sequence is TGTGCCACCAGTGATATACGACTAGCGGGAGGAGAGAATGAGCAGTTCTTC. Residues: CATSDIRLAGGENEQFF.

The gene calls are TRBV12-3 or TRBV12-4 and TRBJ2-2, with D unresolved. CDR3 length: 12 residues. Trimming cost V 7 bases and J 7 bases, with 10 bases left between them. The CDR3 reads CASTWTNGELFF. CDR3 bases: TGTGCCAGCACCTGGACGAACGGGGAGCTGTTTTTT.

The CDR3 region has the DNA TGTGCCAGCAGTTACTCGTCTAGCGGCCTCACAGATACGCAGTATTTT. Translating gives CASSYSSSGLTDTQYF. The chain has TRBV6-5 and TRBJ2-3; TRBD2 aligns across 7 bases. V trimming: 0 bases; J trimming: 2 bases; junction bases outside the gene matches: 5. CDR3 length: 16 amino acids. Germline V gene sequence: CDR1 MNHEY, CDR2 SVGAGI.

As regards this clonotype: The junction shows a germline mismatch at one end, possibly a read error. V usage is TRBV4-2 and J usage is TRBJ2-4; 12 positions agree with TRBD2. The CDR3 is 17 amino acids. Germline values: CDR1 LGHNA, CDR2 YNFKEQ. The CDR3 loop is CASSQVTGLAGRNSQYF. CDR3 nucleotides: TGTGCCAGCAGCCAAGTGACAGGACTAGCGGGGCGAAACAGTCAGTACTTC.

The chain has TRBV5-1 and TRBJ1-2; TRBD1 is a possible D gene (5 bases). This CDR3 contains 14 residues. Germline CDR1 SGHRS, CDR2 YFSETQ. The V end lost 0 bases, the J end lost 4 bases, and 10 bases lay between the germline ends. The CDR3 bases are TGCGCCAGCAGCTTGGTTCAGGGACTCTATGGCTACACCTTC. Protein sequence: CASSLVQGLYGYTF. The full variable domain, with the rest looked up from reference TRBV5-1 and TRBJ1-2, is KAGVTQTPRYLIKTRGQQVTLSCSPISGHRSVSWYQQTPGQGLQFLFEYFSETQRNKGNFPGRFSGRQFSNSRSEMNVSTLELGDSALYLCASSLVQGLYGYTFGSGTRLTVV.

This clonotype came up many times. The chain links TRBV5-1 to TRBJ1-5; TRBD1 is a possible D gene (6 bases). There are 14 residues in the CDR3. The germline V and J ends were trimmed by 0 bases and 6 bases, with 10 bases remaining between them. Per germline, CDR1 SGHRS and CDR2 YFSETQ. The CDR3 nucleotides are TGCGCCAGCAGCTTGGCTGGGGGGCCTCAGCCCCAGCATTTT. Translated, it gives CASSLAGGPQPQHF.